This TCR beta chain was obtained from a study of CD8 T cells in ankylosing spondylitis. With molecular barcodes, quantitative 5'-RACE was used to make the TCR beta libraries. TCRdb itself ran the 5' RACE reads through MiXCR, one entry per CDR3 protein. The sample lists around 94,000 distinct CDR3 sequences; roughly 10% were seen once. The CDR3 extends over 13 amino acids. The V end lost 5 bases, the J end lost 4 bases, and 9 bases lay between the germline ends. The germline gives CDR1 SGHDN, CDR2 FVKESK. This clonotype was seen at least ten times. Its antigen is undetermined. General study points: A motif in TCR beta, a set of 8 or 9 highly homologous variants, appeared characteristic of ankylosing spondylitis blood. Disease-linked clones were found to be CD8+ and relatively rare in peripheral blood.

The specimen was blood, either unsorted or a sorted T cell fraction (not recorded which). The chain is built from TRBV14 and TRBJ2-1; possible D gene TRBD1, 6 bases. This TCR came from a male donor with ankylosing spondylitis. This chain's CDR3 is CASSVQGYNEQFF. In DNA form, the CDR3 reads TGTGCCAGCAGCGTTCAGGGGTACAATGAGCAGTTCTTC.